This is a list of T cell receptor beta chains from one sample in a study of T cell responses to AZD1222 COVID-19 vaccine. The repertoire was sequenced with immunoSEQ multiplex PCR; TCRdb's copy has only in-frame clones and lacks some. Among tens of thousands of clones listed, 86% were seen once. Specimen: peripheral blood, collected on day 0 of AZD1222 vaccination. Receptors were obtained from an adult in good health. CDR3s leave out the opening cysteine and the closing phenylalanine or tryptophan. Each record gives: J gene, CDR3 length, V gene, CDR3 protein.

j_call: TRBJ2-7
cdr3_length: 13
v_call: TRBV15
cdr3_aa: ATSRELAGAYEQY

j_call: TRBJ1-2
cdr3_length: 12
v_call: TRBV9
cdr3_aa: ASSAGRGAYGYT

j_call: TRBJ2-7
cdr3_length: 14
v_call: TRBV10-3
cdr3_aa: AISGVRSGKDDEQY

j_call: TRBJ2-7
cdr3_length: 12
v_call: TRBV27
cdr3_aa: ASSDRWGPYEQY

j_call: TRBJ1-2
cdr3_length: 11
v_call: TRBV19
cdr3_aa: ASRRGPDYGYT

j_call: TRBJ1-2
cdr3_length: 14
v_call: TRBV19
cdr3_aa: ASSTLGQRPDYGYT

j_call: TRBJ1-2
cdr3_length: 11
v_call: TRBV29-1
cdr3_aa: SVERQGLRAYT

j_call: TRBJ2-7
cdr3_length: 10
v_call: TRBV6-1
cdr3_aa: ASSEEEYEQY

j_call: TRBJ2-1
cdr3_length: 11
v_call: TRBV6-1
cdr3_aa: ASSDLAGTEQF

j_call: TRBJ2-2
cdr3_length: 13
v_call: TRBV5-1
cdr3_aa: ASSLGTRNTGELF

j_call: TRBJ1-3
cdr3_length: 13
v_call: TRBV11-2
cdr3_aa: ASSLAQGVGNTIY

j_call: TRBJ1-1
cdr3_length: 12
v_call: TRBV29-1
cdr3_aa: SGHRQGRGTEAF

j_call: TRBJ2-7
cdr3_length: 13
v_call: TRBV5-1
cdr3_aa: ASSLRRGVEYEQY

j_call: TRBJ2-7
cdr3_length: 11
v_call: TRBV7-2
cdr3_aa: ASSLRPLDEQY

j_call: TRBJ1-5
cdr3_length: 12
v_call: TRBV30
cdr3_aa: AWSVPGSNQPQH

j_call: TRBJ2-7
cdr3_length: 16
v_call: TRBV5-7
cdr3_aa: ASSLGQGGTSGSYEQY

j_call: TRBJ2-1
cdr3_length: 13
v_call: TRBV2
cdr3_aa: ASSGFGLGGNEQF

j_call: TRBJ2-3
cdr3_length: 13
v_call: TRBV30
cdr3_aa: AWTTGQGQADTQY

j_call: TRBJ1-1
cdr3_length: 12
v_call: TRBV28
cdr3_aa: ASSSRKMNTEAF

j_call: TRBJ2-7
cdr3_length: 12
v_call: TRBV28
cdr3_aa: ASSLGGRAYEQY

j_call: TRBJ2-1
cdr3_length: 13
v_call: TRBV6-5
cdr3_aa: ASKLTRQMSNEQF

j_call: TRBJ1-2
cdr3_length: 12
v_call: TRBV7-9
cdr3_aa: ASSLQGGKYGYT

j_call: TRBJ1-1
cdr3_length: 12
v_call: TRBV11-2
cdr3_aa: ASSLEAGGTEAF

j_call: TRBJ1-5
cdr3_length: 11
v_call: TRBV12-3/TRBV12-4
cdr3_aa: ASSPTRHQPQH

j_call: TRBJ2-4
cdr3_length: 12
v_call: TRBV7-2
cdr3_aa: ASSLEIAKNIQY

j_call: TRBJ1-1
cdr3_length: 12
v_call: TRBV28
cdr3_aa: ASKFIGAQTEAF

j_call: TRBJ2-1
cdr3_length: 12
v_call: TRBV30
cdr3_aa: AWSVGRSYNEQF